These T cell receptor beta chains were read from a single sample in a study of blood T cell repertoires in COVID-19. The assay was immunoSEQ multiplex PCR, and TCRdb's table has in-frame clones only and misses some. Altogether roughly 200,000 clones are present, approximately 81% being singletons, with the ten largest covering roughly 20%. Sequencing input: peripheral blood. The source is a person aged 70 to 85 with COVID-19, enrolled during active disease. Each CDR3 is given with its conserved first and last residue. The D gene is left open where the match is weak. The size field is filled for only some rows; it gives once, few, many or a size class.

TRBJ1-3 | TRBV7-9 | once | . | TGTGCCAGCAGCTTACAGGGCTCTGGAAACATCATATATTTT | CASSLQGSGNIIYF
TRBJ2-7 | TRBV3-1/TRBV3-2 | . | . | TGTGCCAGCAGCCAAGAAACCGCAGTTGTCTACGAGCAGTACTTC | CASSQETAVVYEQYF
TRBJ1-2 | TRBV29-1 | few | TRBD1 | TGCAAGACAGGGGGTTCCGGTGGCTACACCTTC | CKTGGSGGYTF
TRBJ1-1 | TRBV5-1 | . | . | TGCGCCAGCAGGGAAAATACAGTGAACACTGAAGCTTTCTTT | CASRENTVNTEAFF
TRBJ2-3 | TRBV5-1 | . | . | TGCGCCAGCAGCTTGGACGGCGGGAACACAGATACGCAGTATTTT | CASSLDGGNTDTQYF
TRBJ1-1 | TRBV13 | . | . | TGTGCCAGCAGGGATGCAGGGGCTGACACTGAAGCTTTCTTT | CASRDAGADTEAFF
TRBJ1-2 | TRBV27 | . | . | TGTGCCAGCAGGCCTAAACTTCGGGAGGACTATGGCTACACCTTC | CASRPKLREDYGYTF
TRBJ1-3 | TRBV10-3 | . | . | TGTGCCATCAGATCCGACAGAGATGGAAACACCATATATTTT | CAIRSDRDGNTIYF
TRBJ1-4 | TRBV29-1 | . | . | TGCAGCGTTTTGGCCGCCTCTTACGAAAAACTGTTTTTT | CSVLAASYEKLFF
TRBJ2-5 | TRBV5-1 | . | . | TGCGCCAGCAGCTTGGAGAGGGCCCTGGCCCAGTACTTC | CASSLERALAQYF
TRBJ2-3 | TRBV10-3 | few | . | TGTGCCATCAGTGAGTCTTTGCAGGGTCAACCAGATACGCAGTATTTT | CAISESLQGQPDTQYF
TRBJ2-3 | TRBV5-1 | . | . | TGCGCCAGCAGCTTGTCCAGGTTCACAGATACGCAGTATTTT | CASSLSRFTDTQYF
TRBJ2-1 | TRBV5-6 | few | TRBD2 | TGTGCCAGCAGCCCGGGGACTAGCGGGGGGGCCAGGTATTTCTTC | CASSPGTSGGARYFF
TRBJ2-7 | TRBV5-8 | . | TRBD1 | TGTGCCAGCAGCTCCCAACAGGGGGACCCCTACGAGCAGTACTTC | CASSSQQGDPYEQYF
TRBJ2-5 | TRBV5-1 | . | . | TGCGCCAGCAGCTCCGGCCGGAGGATAGAAGAGACCCAGTACTTC | CASSSGRRIEETQYF
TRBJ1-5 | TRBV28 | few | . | TGTGCCAGCAGACCGGCCGGCAGGGGCAATCAGCCCCAGCATTTT | CASRPAGRGNQPQHF
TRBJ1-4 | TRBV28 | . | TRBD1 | TGTGCCAGCAGTAGGGACAGTTTTGCAACTAATGAAAAACTGTTTTTT | CASSRDSFATNEKLFF
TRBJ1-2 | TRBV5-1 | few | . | TGCGCCAGCAGCTTGGATCAGGCGGGCTATGGCTACACCTTC | CASSLDQAGYGYTF
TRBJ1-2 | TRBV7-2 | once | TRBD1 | TGTGCCAGCAGCTTAGGCGGGACAGGGGCCAACTATGGCTACACCTTC | CASSLGGTGANYGYTF
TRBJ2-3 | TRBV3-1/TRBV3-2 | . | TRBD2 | TGTGCCAGCAGCCACCGGACTAGCGGGGGGAAGTCGGATACGCAGTATTTT | CASSHRTSGGKSDTQYF
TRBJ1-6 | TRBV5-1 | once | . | TGCGCCAGCAGCTTGTCGGGGTCCAATAATTCACCCCTCCACTTT | CASSLSGSNNSPLHF
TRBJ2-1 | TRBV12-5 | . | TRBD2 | TGTGCTAGTGGTTTGGGACTAGCGGGAGGGGAGCAGTTCTTC | CASGLGLAGGEQFF
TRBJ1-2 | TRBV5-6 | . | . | TGTGCCAGCAGCCTCCCGTTCGACGGAACAGATGGCTACACCTTC | CASSLPFDGTDGYTF
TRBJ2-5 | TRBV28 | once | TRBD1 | TGTGCCAGCCTAGACAGGGCTAAAGAGACCCAGTACTTC | CASLDRAKETQYF
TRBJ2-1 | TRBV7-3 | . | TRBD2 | TGTGCCAGCAGCGCGAGCGGGAGTAAAGTAATTGAGCAGTTCTTC | CASSASGSKVIEQFF
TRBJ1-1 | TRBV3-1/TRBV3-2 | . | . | TGTGCCAGCAGCCGCCGGAGCCACAAACCCTCGAACACTGAAGCTTTCTTT | CASSRRSHKPSNTEAFF
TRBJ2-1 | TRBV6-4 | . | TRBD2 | TGTGCCAGCAGTGACCTGGGGGCTAGCGGGAGGTATGAGCAGTTCTTC | CASSDLGASGRYEQFF
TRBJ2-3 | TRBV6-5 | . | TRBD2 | TGTGCCAGCAGCCCCAAGCGGGGTCTCACAGATACGCAGTATTTT | CASSPKRGLTDTQYF
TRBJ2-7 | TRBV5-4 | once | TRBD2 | TGTGCCAGCAGCTCTGAGCGGGAGACCTACGAGCAGTACTTC | CASSSERETYEQYF
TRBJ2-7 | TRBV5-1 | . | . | TGCGCCAGCCGACAGAGACCTAGGTACGAGCAGTACTTC | CASRQRPRYEQYF
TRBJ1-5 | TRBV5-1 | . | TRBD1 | TGCGCCAGCAGTCACACGACAGGGAGCAATCAGCCCCAGCATTTT | CASSHTTGSNQPQHF
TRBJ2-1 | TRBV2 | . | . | TGTGCCAGCACGGGGGGGACAGGGCGTGGGCAGTTCTTC | CASTGGTGRGQFF
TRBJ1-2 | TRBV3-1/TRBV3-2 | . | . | TGTGCCAGCACCCTAGTGGGGCAGGGGAATGGCTACACCTTC | CASTLVGQGNGYTF
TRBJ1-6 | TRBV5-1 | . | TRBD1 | TGCGCCAGCAGCTTGGGAAGGACAGGTTATTCACCCCTCCACTTT | CASSLGRTGYSPLHF
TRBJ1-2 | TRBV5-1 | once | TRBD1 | TGCGCCAGCAGCTCCGGGACAGTAGCTAACTATGGCTACACCTTC | CASSSGTVANYGYTF
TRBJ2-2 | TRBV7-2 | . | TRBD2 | TGTGCCAACCCAAGACTAGCGGGATTGACCGGGGAGCTGTTTTTT | CANPRLAGLTGELFF
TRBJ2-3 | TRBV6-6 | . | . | TGTGCCAGCAGTCCCGGGACAACGAATACGCAGTATTTT | CASSPGTTNTQYF
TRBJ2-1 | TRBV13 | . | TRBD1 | TGTGCCAGCAGCTTTCTAGGACAGGGGGCGCTCAATGAGCAGTTCTTC | CASSFLGQGALNEQFF
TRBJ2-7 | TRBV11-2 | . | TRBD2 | TGTGCCAGCAGCTTAGGTAGCGGGAGTTCCTACGAGCAGTACTTC | CASSLGSGSSYEQYF
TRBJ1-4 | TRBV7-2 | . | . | TGTGCCAGCAGCTTAGTACAGACGAATGAAAAACTGTTTTTT | CASSLVQTNEKLFF
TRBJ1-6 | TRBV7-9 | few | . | TGTGCCAGCAGCTTAGACAGCCAACCCCTCCACTTT | CASSLDSQPLHF
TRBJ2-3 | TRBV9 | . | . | TGTGCCAGCAGCGTACCAGGGTCAGATACGCAGTATTTT | CASSVPGSDTQYF